This T cell receptor (beta chain) came from a study of T cell changes during pregnancy in multiple sclerosis. Measured with immunoSEQ multiplex PCR; TCRdb has only the in-frame clones, and not every one. Of under 50,000 clones listed, roughly 92% are singletons. Trimming left V 4 bases short and J 6 bases short, with 14 bases between. This CDR3 region has 14 residues. Germline CDR1 and CDR2: SGDLS and YYNGEE. This clonotype was sampled from a female donor in good health, enrolled as a control in a pregnancy study. The V and J genes are TRBV9 and TRBJ2-1, with D perhaps TRBD2 (6 bases). The specimen was CD4+ T cells from peripheral blood mononuclear cells, collected in the second trimester of pregnancy. This CDR3 reads CASSPRTTANEQFF. In DNA, the CDR3 is TGTGCCAGCAGCCCCCGGACTACCGCCAATGAGCAGTTCTTC.